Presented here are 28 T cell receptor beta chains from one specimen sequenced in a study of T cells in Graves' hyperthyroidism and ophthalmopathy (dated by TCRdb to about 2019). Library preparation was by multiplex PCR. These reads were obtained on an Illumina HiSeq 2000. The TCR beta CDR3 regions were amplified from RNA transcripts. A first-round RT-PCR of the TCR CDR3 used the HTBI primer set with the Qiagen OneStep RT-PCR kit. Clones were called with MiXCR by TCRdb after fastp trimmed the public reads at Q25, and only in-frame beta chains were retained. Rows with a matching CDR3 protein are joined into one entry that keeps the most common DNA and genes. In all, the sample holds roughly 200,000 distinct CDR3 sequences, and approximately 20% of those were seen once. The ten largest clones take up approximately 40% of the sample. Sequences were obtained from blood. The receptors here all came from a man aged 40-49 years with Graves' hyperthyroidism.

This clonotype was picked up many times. The CDR3 is CASSYAFGMNTEAFF. CDR3 DNA sequence: TGTGCCAGCAGTTACGCTTTTGGTATGAACACTGAAGCTTTCTTT. This chain connects TRBV6-5 to TRBJ1-1; D gene ambiguous. CDR3 length: 15 amino acids. V was shortened by 2 bases and J by 0 bases, with 10 bases between the two germline ends. Germline V gene sequence: CDR1 MNHEY, CDR2 SVGAGI.

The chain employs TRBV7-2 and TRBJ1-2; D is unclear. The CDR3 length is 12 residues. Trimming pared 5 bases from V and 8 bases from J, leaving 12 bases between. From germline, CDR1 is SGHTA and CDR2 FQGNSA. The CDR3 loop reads CASSQRGVGYTF. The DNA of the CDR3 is TGTGCCAGCAGCCAACGTGGGGTCGGCTACACCTTC.

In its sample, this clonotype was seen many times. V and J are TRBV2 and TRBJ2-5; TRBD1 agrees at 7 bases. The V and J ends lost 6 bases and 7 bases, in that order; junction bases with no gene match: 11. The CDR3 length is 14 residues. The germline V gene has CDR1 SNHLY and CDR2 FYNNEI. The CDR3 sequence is CASSPGGQVATQYF. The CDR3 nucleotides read TGTGCCAGCAGCCCCGGCGGACAGGTGGCGACCCAGTACTTC.

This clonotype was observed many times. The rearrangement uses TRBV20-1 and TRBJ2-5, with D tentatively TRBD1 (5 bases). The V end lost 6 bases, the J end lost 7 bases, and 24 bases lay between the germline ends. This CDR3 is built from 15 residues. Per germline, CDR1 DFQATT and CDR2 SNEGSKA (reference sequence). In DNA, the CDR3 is TGCAGTGCGGGTCGCGCAGAAACCAGGGTGCCGACCCAGTACTTC. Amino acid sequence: CSAGRAETRVPTQYF.

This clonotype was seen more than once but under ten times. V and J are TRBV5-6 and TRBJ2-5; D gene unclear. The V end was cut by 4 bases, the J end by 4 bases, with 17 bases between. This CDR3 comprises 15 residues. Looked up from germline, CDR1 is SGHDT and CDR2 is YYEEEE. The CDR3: CASSPAPRVGETQYF. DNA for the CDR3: TGTGCCAGCAGCCCGGCCCCTCGCGTGGGAGAGACCCAGTACTTC.

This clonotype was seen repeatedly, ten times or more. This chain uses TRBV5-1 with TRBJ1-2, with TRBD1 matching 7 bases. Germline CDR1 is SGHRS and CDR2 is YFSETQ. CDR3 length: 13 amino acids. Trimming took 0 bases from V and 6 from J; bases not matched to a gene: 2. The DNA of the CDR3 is TGCGCCAGCAGCTTGGAGGGGGCGCATGGCTACACCTTC. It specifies CASSLEGAHGYTF.

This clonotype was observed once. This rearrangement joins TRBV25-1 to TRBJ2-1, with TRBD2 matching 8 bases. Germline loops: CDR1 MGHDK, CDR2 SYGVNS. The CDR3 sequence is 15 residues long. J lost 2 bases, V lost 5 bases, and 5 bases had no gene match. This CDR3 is CASSLAGPAYNEQFF. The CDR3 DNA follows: TGTGCCAGCAGTTTAGCGGGGCCGGCCTACAATGAGCAGTTCTTC.

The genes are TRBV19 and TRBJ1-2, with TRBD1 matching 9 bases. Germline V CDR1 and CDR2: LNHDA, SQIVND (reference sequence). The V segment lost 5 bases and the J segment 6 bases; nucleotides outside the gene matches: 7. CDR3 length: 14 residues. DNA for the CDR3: TGTGCCAGTAGTCCGAGGGACAGGGAGGATGGCTACACCTTC. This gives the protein CASSPRDREDGYTF.

CDR3 nucleotide sequence: TGCAGTGCTAGAGATCTGCTAGCGGGGGGGAATGAGCAGTTCTTC. Amino acids: CSARDLLAGGNEQFF. The chain carries TRBV20-1 and TRBJ2-1, with 12 bases fitting TRBD2. Trimming removed 0 bases from V and 7 bases from J; junction bases left unmatched: 4. CDR1 and CDR2 (germline): DFQATT, SNEGSKA (reference sequence). The CDR3 consists of 15 residues.

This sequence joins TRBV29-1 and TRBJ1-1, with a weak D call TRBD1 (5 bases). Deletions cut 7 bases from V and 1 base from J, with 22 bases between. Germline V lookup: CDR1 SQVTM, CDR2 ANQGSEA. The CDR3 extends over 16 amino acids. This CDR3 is CSEVRGFEGRNTEAFF. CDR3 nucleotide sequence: TGCAGCGAGGTACGGGGGTTCGAGGGGCGGAACACTGAAGCTTTCTTT. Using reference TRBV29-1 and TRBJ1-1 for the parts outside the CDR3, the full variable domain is SAVISQKPSRDICQRGTSLTIQCQVDSQVTMMFWYRQQPGQSLTLIATANQGSEATYESGFVIDKFPISRPNLTFSTLTVSNMSPEDSSIYLCSEVRGFEGRNTEAFFGQGTRLTVV.

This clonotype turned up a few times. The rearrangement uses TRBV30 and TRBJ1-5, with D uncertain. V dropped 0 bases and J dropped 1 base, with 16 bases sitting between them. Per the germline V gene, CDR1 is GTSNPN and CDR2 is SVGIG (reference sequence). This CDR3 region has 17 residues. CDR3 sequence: CAWSVQLGRTSNQPQHF. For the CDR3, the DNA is TGTGCCTGGAGTGTACAGCTCGGAAGGACGAGCAATCAGCCCCAGCATTTT. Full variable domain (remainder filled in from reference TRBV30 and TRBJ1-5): SQTIHQWPATLVQPVGSPLSLECTVEGTSNPNLYWYRQAAGRGLQLLFYSVGIGQISSEVPQNLSASRPQDRQFILSSKKLLLSDSGFYLCAWSVQLGRTSNQPQHFGDGTRLSIL.

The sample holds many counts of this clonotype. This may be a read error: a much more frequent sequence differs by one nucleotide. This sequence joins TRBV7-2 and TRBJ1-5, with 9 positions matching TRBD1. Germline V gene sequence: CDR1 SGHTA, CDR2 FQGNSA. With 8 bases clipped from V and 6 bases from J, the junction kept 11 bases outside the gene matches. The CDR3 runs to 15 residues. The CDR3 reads CASGQRRDRVQPQHF. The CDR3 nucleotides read TGTGCCAGCGGCCAACGGAGGGACAGGGTTCAGCCCCAGCATTTT.

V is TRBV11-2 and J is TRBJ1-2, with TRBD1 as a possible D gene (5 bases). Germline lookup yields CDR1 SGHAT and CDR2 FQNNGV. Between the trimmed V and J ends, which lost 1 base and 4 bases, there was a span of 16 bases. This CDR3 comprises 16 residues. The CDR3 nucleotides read TGTGCCAGCAGCTTAGGATCGTTAGGGGTCCCCTATGGCTACACCTTC. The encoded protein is CASSLGSLGVPYGYTF. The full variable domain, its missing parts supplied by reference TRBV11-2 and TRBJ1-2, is EAGVAQSPRYKIIEKRQSVAFWCNPISGHATLYWYQQILGQGPKLLIQFQNNGVVDDSQLPKDRFSAERLKGVDSTLKIQPAKLEDSAVYLCASSLGSLGVPYGYTFGSGTRLTVV.

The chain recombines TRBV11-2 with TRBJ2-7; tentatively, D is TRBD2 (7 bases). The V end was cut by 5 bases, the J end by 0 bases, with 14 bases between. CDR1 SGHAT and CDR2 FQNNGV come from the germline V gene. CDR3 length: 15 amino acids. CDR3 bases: TGTGCCAGCAGCGGAAACGGGGGGCTCTCCTACGAGCAGTACTTC. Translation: CASSGNGGLSYEQYF.

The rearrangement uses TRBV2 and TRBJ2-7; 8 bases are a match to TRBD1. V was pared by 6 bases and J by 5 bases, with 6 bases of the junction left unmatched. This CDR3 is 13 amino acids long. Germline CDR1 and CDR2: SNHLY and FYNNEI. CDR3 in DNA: TGTGCCAGCAGGGACGGACAGGGCCACGAGCAGTACTTC. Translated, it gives CASRDGQGHEQYF. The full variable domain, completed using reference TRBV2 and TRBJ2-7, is EPEVTQTPSHQVTQMGQEVILRCVPISNHLYFYWYRQILGQKVEFLVSFYNNEISEKSEIFDDQFSVERPDGSNFTLKIRSTKLEDSAMYFCASRDGQGHEQYFGPGTRLTVT.

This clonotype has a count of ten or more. The CDR3 nucleotides are TGCAGTGCTTTTAGTGGGGGGGACACTGAAGCTTTCTTT. It codes for CSAFSGGDTEAFF. The J gene is TRBJ1-1, the V gene TRBV20-1, with a possible D match to TRBD1 (5 bases). From germline, CDR1 is DFQATT and CDR2 SNEGSKA (reference sequence). The CDR3 covers 13 residues. Trimming shortened V by 5 bases and J by 3 bases, and 13 bases separated the two germline ends.

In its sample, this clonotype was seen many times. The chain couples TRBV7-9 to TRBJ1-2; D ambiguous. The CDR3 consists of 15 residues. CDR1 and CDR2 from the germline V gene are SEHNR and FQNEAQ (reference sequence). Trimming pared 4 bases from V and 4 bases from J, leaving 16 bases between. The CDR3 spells CASSSPGGVPYGYTF. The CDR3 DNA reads TGTGCCAGCAGCTCCCCCGGTGGGGTTCCCTATGGCTACACCTTC.

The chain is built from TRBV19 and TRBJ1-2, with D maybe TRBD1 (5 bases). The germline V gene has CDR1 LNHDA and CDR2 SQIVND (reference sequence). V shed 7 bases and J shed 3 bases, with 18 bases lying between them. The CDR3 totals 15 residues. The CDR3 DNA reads TGTGCCAGTACCCCCCGGCCAGGGAGGGACTATGGCTACACCTTC. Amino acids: CASTPRPGRDYGYTF.

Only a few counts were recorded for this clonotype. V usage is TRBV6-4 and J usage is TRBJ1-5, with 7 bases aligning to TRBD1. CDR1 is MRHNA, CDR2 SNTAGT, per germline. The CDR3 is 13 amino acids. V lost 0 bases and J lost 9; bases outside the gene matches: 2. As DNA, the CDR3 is TGTGCCAGCAGTGACTCACAGGGGTGGCCCCAGCATTTT. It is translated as CASSDSQGWPQHF.

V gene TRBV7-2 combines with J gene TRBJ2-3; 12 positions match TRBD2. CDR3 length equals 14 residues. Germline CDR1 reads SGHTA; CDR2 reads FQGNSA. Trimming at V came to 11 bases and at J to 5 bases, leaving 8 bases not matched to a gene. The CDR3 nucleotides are TGTGCCGGGACTCTAGCGGGGGGGCAAGATACGCAGTATTTT. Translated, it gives CAGTLAGGQDTQYF. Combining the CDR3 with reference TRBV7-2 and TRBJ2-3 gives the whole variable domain GAGVSQSPSNKVTEKGKDVELRCDPISGHTALYWYRQSLGQGLEFLIYFQGNSAPDKSGLPSDRFSAERTGGSVSTLTIQRTQQEDSAVYLCAGTLAGGQDTQYFGPGTRLTVL.

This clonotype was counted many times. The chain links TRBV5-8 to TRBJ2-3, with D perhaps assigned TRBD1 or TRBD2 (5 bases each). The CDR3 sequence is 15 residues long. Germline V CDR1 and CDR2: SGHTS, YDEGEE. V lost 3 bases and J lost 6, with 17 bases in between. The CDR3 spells CASSSSGTPPDTQYF. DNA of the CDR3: TGTGCCAGCAGCTCCTCCGGGACCCCGCCCGATACGCAGTATTTT.

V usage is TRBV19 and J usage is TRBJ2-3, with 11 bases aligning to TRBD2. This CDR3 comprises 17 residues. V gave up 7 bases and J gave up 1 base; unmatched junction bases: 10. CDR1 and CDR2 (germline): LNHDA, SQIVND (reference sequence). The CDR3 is CASTEAGLAARTDTQYF. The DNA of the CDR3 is TGTGCCAGTACCGAGGCGGGACTAGCGGCCCGCACAGATACGCAGTATTTT.

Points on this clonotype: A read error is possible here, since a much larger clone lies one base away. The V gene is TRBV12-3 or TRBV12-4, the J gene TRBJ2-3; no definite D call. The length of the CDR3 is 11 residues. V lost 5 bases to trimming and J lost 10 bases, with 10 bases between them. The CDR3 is CASSPAGAQYF. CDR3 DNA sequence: TGTGCCAGCAGTCCCGCTGGGGCGCAGTATTTT.

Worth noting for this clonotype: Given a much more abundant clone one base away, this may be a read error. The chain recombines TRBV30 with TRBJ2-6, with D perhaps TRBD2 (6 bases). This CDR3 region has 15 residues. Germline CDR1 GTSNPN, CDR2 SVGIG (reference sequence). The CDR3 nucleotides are TGTGCCTGGAGTACCGAGGGGACTGGGGCCAACATCCTGACTTTC. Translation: CAWSTEGTGANILTF.

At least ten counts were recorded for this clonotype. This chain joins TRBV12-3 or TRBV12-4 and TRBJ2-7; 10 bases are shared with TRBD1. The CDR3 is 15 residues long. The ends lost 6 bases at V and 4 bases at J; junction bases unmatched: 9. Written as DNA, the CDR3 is TGTGCCAGCAGCCGGCAGGGACAGGGGAGTTACGAGCAGTACTTC. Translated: CASSRQGQGSYEQYF.

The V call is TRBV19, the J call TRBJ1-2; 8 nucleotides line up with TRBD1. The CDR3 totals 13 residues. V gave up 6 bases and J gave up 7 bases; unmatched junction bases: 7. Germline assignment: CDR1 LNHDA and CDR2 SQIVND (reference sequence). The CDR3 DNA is TGTGCCAGTAGAACTGGACAGGGTAGTGGCTACACCTTC. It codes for CASRTGQGSGYTF.

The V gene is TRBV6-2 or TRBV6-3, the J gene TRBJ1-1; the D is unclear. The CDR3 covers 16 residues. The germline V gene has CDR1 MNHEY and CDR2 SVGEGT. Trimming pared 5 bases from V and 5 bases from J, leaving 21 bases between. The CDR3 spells CASSPSAGLGRTEAFF. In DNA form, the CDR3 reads TGTGCCAGCAGTCCATCGGCAGGCCTGGGGAGAACTGAAGCTTTCTTT.

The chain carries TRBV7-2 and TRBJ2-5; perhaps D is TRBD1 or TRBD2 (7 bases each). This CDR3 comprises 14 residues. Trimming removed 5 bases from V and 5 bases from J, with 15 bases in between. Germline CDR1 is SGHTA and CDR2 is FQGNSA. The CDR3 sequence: CASSQGGAGETQYF. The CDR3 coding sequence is TGTGCCAGCAGCCAGGGGGGGGCAGGCGAGACCCAGTACTTC.